This TCR beta chain stems from a study of blood T cells in healthy people across ages. This clonotype was seen more than once but under ten times. CDR1 is SQVTM and CDR2 is ANQGSEA in the germline V gene. V lost 7 bases and J lost 10, with 14 bases in between. There are 11 residues in the CDR3. The second PCR ran roughly 6 to 11 cycles with a sample-barcoded 5' primer and J-beta primers. Each CDR3 protein gets one entry after TCRdb re-called the 5' RACE reads with MiXCR. The sample contains about 570,000 distinct CDR3 sequences, about 27% of which appear only once. The same data also contributed to another study, on T cells of mothers and their children.

The sequence came from a boy aged 2 to 10 in good health. What was sequenced was blood. The chain has TRBV29-1 and TRBJ2-1; D not resolved. The CDR3 region is CSGRQPREQFF. The CDR3 nucleotides are TGCAGCGGCCGTCAGCCGCGGGAGCAGTTCTTC.